The clone carrying this TCR beta chain has only a few counts. The antigen is unknown. The source of the sample is a study of vaccination and CD4 T cells after COVID-19. Across the whole study: Investigators stimulated cells with overlapping spike peptides drawn from SARS-CoV-2, HCoV-NL63, HCoV-OC43 and HCoV-229E.

An Oncomine TCR Beta short-read assay was used to sequence the DNA from cultured CD4+ T cells. Extraction of genomic DNA was performed on cultured CD4+ T cells. In TCRdb, the PCR reads were re-called with MiXCR into one record per CDR3 protein. The table shows some 10,000 distinct CDR3 sequences, with about 30% occurring only once. Germline lookup yields CDR1 LNHDA and CDR2 SQIVND (reference sequence). CDR3 length: 17 amino acids. V lost 0 bases, J lost 1 base, and 4 bases stayed unmatched. The treatment: approximately nine-day PBMC culture with coronavirus spike peptide pools or control peptides (ViraFEST assay). CD4+ T cells that came from the unexposed donor were collected before the COVID-19 pandemic (2011-2018). Under the ViraFEST approach, antigen-specific T cells were expanded with peptide pools and TCRs subsequently sequenced. Culture conditions combined about 2 million PBMCs per well with 9.5 to 10 IU/ml IL-2 and 7.5 to 10 ug/ml peptide pools. By negative selection, CD4+ T cells were isolated once culture had run for less than 13 days.

The TCR comes from a human donor in good health. V and J are TRBV19 and TRBJ2-3, with TRBD2 identical over 10 bases. Input material: CD4+ T cells from blood, cultured in vitro. This chain's CDR3 is CASSIDRTSGRTDTQYF. For the CDR3, the DNA is TGTGCCAGTAGTATAGATCGGACTAGCGGACGCACAGATACGCAGTATTTT.